This TCR beta chain was sequenced in a study of blood T cell repertoires in COVID-19. Overall study context: COVID-19 samples from acute and convalescent phases originated in the United States, Italy and Spain. PBMCs, B-cell-depleted T cells, or T cells provided the cDNA or gDNA that made up the material.

From germline, CDR1 is SGHRS and CDR2 YFSETQ. The ends were cut back, 3 bases at V and 0 bases at J, with 15 bases in the middle. This CDR3 is built from 16 residues. Source study methods: Reference gene primer amplification gave estimated nucleated cell counts. Using immunoSEQ multiplex PCR, the repertoire was profiled, and TCRdb retains in-frame clones only, with some absent. That table is the source of V, J and clone size, and D and trimming were worked out from the DNA. The sample gives 150,000 or so clones, approximately 81% of which show up once; 38% is in the top ten. The clonotype comes from a human donor in a cohort sampled during active COVID-19. This sequence joins TRBV5-1 and TRBJ1-1; TRBD1 might be the D (5 bases). The source material was peripheral blood. For the CDR3, the DNA is TGCGCCAGCAGCTCAAGACAGTCATCTATGAACACTGAAGCTTTCTTT. It yields the protein CASSSRQSSMNTEAFF. The full variable domain, completed using reference TRBV5-1 and TRBJ1-1, is KAGVTQTPRYLIKTRGQQVTLSCSPISGHRSVSWYQQTPGQGLQFLFEYFSETQRNKGNFPGRFSGRQFSNSRSEMNVSTLELGDSALYLCASSSRQSSMNTEAFFGQGTRLTVV.